Listed here are 13 T cell receptor beta chains from one sample, sequenced in a study of T cells after yellow fever vaccination. TCRdb recomputed calls from the 5' RACE reads with MiXCR, one row per CDR3 protein. The table includes about 230,000 distinct CDR3 sequences, about 7% detected once. The specimen comprised CD4+ T cells sorted from PBMCs, sampled on the day of the yellow fever booster vaccination. These receptors were collected from a man aged 25-40 years who received the YFV17D yellow fever vaccine.

This clonotype has a handful of counts. This chain uses TRBV19 with TRBJ2-4, with TRBD2 as a possible D gene (5 bases). The CDR3 extends over 14 amino acids. Germline assignment: CDR1 LNHDA and CDR2 SQIVND (reference sequence). V was clipped by 7 bases and J by 2 bases, with 12 bases between them. In DNA form, the CDR3 reads TGTGCCAGTAAGGGAGCAGGAACCAAAAACATTCAGTACTTC. Translation: CASKGAGTKNIQYF. Full variable domain (missing parts from reference TRBV19 and TRBJ2-4): DGGITQSPKYLFRKEGQNVTLSCEQNLNHDAMYWYRQDPGQGLRLIYYSQIVNDFQKGDIAEGYSVSREKKESFPLTVTSAQKNPTAFYLCASKGAGTKNIQYFGAGTRLSVL.

The rearrangement joins TRBV29-1 to TRBJ2-2; weak D call: TRBD1 (6 bases). CDR1 is SQVTM and CDR2 is ANQGSEA in the germline V gene. V was clipped by 4 bases and J by 1 base, with 13 bases between them. CDR3 length: 15 residues. The CDR3 loop reads CSVVSQGLNTGELFF. The CDR3 coding sequence is TGCAGCGTTGTTTCTCAGGGGCTGAACACCGGGGAGCTGTTTTTT.

This clonotype has a handful of counts. The chain is built from TRBV20-1 and TRBJ2-2; 7 nucleotides match TRBD1. V lost 4 bases and J lost 3; bases outside the gene matches: 8. Germline V gene lookup returns CDR1 DFQATT and CDR2 SNEGSKA (reference sequence). This CDR3 region has 15 residues. Here the CDR3 DNA reads TGCAGTGCTACTAGGGACAGCCAATACACCGGGGAGCTGTTTTTT. Its translation: CSATRDSQYTGELFF.

The CDR3 reads CATSDKDRNEQFF. The DNA for the CDR3 is TGTGCCACCAGTGACAAGGACAGGAATGAGCAGTTCTTC. The chain carries TRBV24-1 and TRBJ2-1; 7 nucleotides agree with TRBD1. This CDR3 comprises 13 residues. The germline V gene encodes CDR1 KGHDR and CDR2 SFDVKD. V lost 4 bases to trimming and J lost 7 bases; unmatched junction nucleotides: 3.

This clonotype was seen many times. The chain links TRBV20-1 to TRBJ2-7; D not resolved. Trimming cost V 3 bases and J 6 bases, with 9 bases left between them. There are 11 residues in the CDR3. CDR1 and CDR2 from the germline V gene are DFQATT and SNEGSKA (reference sequence). The DNA of the CDR3 is TGCAGTGCTAGTAAGCTTCCCGAGCAGTACTTC. This sequence encodes CSASKLPEQYF.

This sequence joins TRBV3-1 and TRBJ2-1; possibly TRBD1 for D (5 bases). The germline gives CDR1 LGHDT, CDR2 YNNKEL (reference sequence). The CDR3 has 11 amino acids. V was trimmed by 7 bases and J by 10 bases, leaving 11 bases between them. CDR3 bases: TGTGCCAGCACCCATGGGGCGGAGCAGTTCTTC. Amino acid sequence: CASTHGAEQFF.

This clonotype was seen once. The junction departs from germline at one end; a sequencing error may be responsible. J is TRBJ2-7 and V is TRBV29-1; D perhaps matches TRBD1 (6 bases). Per germline, CDR1 SQVTM and CDR2 ANQGSEA. The CDR3 is 12 residues long. CDR3: CSVWTDIYGQYF. The CDR3 DNA reads TGCAGCGTCTGGACAGATATCTACGGGCAGTACTTC.

This clonotype was observed a few times. CDR3 loop: CASSFGGAVETQYF. The CDR3 nucleotides read TGTGCCAGCAGCTTCGGGGGCGCGGTGGAGACCCAGTACTTC. This sequence joins TRBV11-3 and TRBJ2-5, with D possibly called TRBD1 or TRBD2 (6 bases each). The CDR3 has 14 amino acids. Germline CDR1 SGHNT, CDR2 YENEEA. Trimming cost V 3 bases and J 5 bases, with 13 bases left between them.

V is TRBV6-1 and J is TRBJ2-5; D remains ambiguous. V dropped 0 bases and J dropped 5 bases, with 7 bases sitting between them. CDR1 and CDR2 from the germline V gene are MNHNS and SASEGT. The CDR3 runs to 13 residues. Here the CDR3 reads CASSEALLETQYF. The CDR3 DNA is TGTGCCAGCAGTGAAGCGCTTTTGGAGACCCAGTACTTC.

This clonotype appeared many times. The rearrangement links TRBV10-3 to TRBJ2-5; D remains ambiguous. CDR1 ENHRY and CDR2 SYGVKD come from the germline V gene. The V end lost 6 bases, the J end lost 5 bases, and 7 bases lay between the germline ends. The CDR3 sequence is 11 residues long. In DNA form, the CDR3 reads TGTGCCATCAGCGCACAGGAGACCCAGTACTTC. Residues: CAISAQETQYF.

This clonotype has just a few counts. The chain combines TRBV2 with TRBJ2-3; 7 positions agree with TRBD2. Trimming cost V 6 bases and J 8 bases; bases outside gene matches: 8. CDR1 is SNHLY, CDR2 FYNNEI, per germline. The length of the CDR3 is 13 residues. The DNA of the CDR3 is TGTGCCAGCAGCCAAGCGGGACTCGTTACGCAGTATTTT. Residues: CASSQAGLVTQYF.

The gene calls are TRBV5-8 and TRBJ2-3; no definite D call. The CDR3 spans 15 residues. Germline CDR1 SGHTS, CDR2 YDEGEE. With 1 base removed from V and 4 bases from J, the gap between germline ends came to 13 bases. CDR3 amino acids: CASSLTWALSDTQYF. The CDR3 DNA follows: TGTGCCAGCAGCTTGACTTGGGCTCTCTCAGATACGCAGTATTTT. The full variable domain, its missing parts supplied by reference TRBV5-8 and TRBJ2-3, is EAGVTQSPTHLIKTRGQQATLRCSPISGHTSVYWYQQALGLGLQFLLWYDEGEERNRGNFPPRFSGRQFPNYSSELNVNALELEDSALYLCASSLTWALSDTQYFGPGTRLTVL.

This clonotype was observed many times. The rearrangement links TRBV5-1 to TRBJ2-7; tentatively, D is TRBD1 or TRBD2 (5 bases each). CDR1 and CDR2 (germline): SGHRS, YFSETQ. The CDR3 is 13 residues long. V dropped 4 bases and J dropped 3 bases, with 11 bases sitting between them. The CDR3 sequence is CASSRGAGYEQYF. Here the CDR3 DNA reads TGCGCCAGCAGCAGGGGCGCGGGCTACGAGCAGTACTTC.